Detailed here is one TCR beta chain. The antigen remains unidentified. A much larger clone sits a single nucleotide away, making a read error possible. V dropped 8 bases and J dropped 5 bases, with 21 bases sitting between them. This CDR3 spans 15 amino acids. In germline, CDR1 is MNHEY, CDR2 SMNVEV (reference sequence). This entry is derived from a study of glioma-infiltrating T cells. Findings of the study overall: Tissue and blood shared very few CDR3 sequences. Non-neoplastic patients had below-expected tissue-blood divergence, while all gliomas exceeded expectation.

The iRepertoire nested amplicon-rescue multiplex PCR amplified TCR alpha and beta CDR3s from RNA. Tissue mRNA or PBMC total RNA, roughly 85-450 ng, went into one-step reverse transcription and amplification. TCRdb analysed the multiplex PCR reads with MiXCR anew, one entry per CDR3 protein. This repertoire shows some 150,000 distinct CDR3 sequences, around 40% found once; its top ten account for 20% to 25%. The chain uses TRBV27 and TRBJ1-1, with D perhaps TRBD1 (6 bases). This receptor was taken from a human donor with low-grade glioma or glioblastoma, undergoing nonglioma brain surgery, or in good health (not recorded which). Sequences were obtained from glioma tissue, nonneoplastic brain tissue, or PBMCs (not recorded which). This CDR3 reads CASGRGGTKGTEAFF. The CDR3 DNA reads as TGTGCCAGCGGTCGGGGCGGGACAAAGGGGACTGAAGCTTTCTTT.